This T cell receptor beta chain was sequenced in a study of T cells after posttransplantation cyclophosphamide. Study results and limitations: Donor-recipient repertoire similarity was low at 1-2 months, rising over year one.

With V trimmed by 3 bases and J by 1 base, 5 bases remained unmatched. Germline values: CDR1 SNHLY, CDR2 FYNNEI. This CDR3 is built from 16 residues. Worth noting for this clone: No antigen is known for it.

Clones were sequenced by immunoSEQ multiplex PCR, and TCRdb holds only the in-frame ones, with some missing. The table has some 54,000 clones, 94% seen once. The TCR comes from a woman aged 25 to 45 in good health and a related stem cell transplant donor. The V and J genes are TRBV2 and TRBJ2-5; 10 bases are a match to TRBD2. Input material: PBMCs. As DNA, the CDR3 is TGTGCCAGCAGTGAGGAACTAGCGGGGAGCCAAGAGACCCAGTACTTC. Amino acid sequence: CASSEELAGSQETQYF.